The 32 T cell receptor beta chains listed next were all sequenced from one sample in a study of lymphopenia after photon versus proton radiotherapy (dated by TCRdb to between 2017 and 2020). Libraries were constructed by the immunoSEQ multiplex PCR assay. Entries here come from immuneACCESS through TCRdb and include only in-frame sequences with V and J called. Some clones fail to appear in such tables; in the studies checked, an unresolved V gene covers under half of the shortfall, and the cause of the remainder is unknown. The table for this sample lists more than 4,000 clones; around 88% of them were counted only once. Together, the top ten hold roughly 25% of the sample. This material consisted of peripheral blood, taken from a patient treated with photon-based radiotherapy. These receptor sequences come from a man at least 80 years old with cholangiocarcinoma.

This clone was seen only a few times. The rearrangement joins TRBV19 to TRBJ1-5, with D possibly matching TRBD1 (6 bases). Germline loops: CDR1 LNHDA, CDR2 SQIVND (reference sequence). V was pared by 5 bases and J by 0 bases, with 11 bases between. The CDR3 extends over 15 amino acids. CDR3 DNA: TGTGCCAGTAGTTTCCGGACAGATAGCAATCAGCCCCAGCATTTT. This gives the protein CASSFRTDSNQPQHF.

This rearrangement joins TRBV6-6 to TRBJ2-2, with TRBD2 identical over 7 bases. V lost 2 bases and J lost 6; bases outside the gene matches: 6. Germline V gene data show CDR1 as MNHNY and CDR2 as SVGAGI (reference sequence). This CDR3 has 15 amino acids. CDR3 DNA sequence: TGTGCCAGCAGTTACCGGCAGGCGGGAGCCGGGGAGCTGTTTTTT. The encoded protein is CASSYRQAGAGELFF.

The J gene is TRBJ2-2, the V gene TRBV7-2; D is ambiguous. From germline, CDR1 is SGHTA and CDR2 FQGNSA. Trimming cost V 2 bases and J 7 bases, with 8 bases left between them. The CDR3 covers 13 residues. CDR3 DNA sequence: TGTGCCAGCAGCTTAATAAGAAGCGGGGAGCTGTTTTTT. As protein: CASSLIRSGELFF.

V and J are TRBV30 and TRBJ1-3, with a possible D match to TRBD1 (5 bases). V gave up 8 bases and J gave up 0 bases, with 14 bases separating them. Germline CDR1 reads GTSNPN; CDR2 reads SVGIG (reference sequence). This CDR3 is 14 amino acids long. This CDR3 reads CAPGRRVSGNTIYF. In nucleotides, the CDR3 is TGTGCCCCCGGCCGCAGGGTCTCTGGAAACACCATATATTTT.

This clone turned up a few times. V usage is TRBV27 and J usage is TRBJ2-2; TRBD2 matches at 8 bases. Per the germline V gene, CDR1 is MNHEY and CDR2 is SMNVEV (reference sequence). V trimming: 4 bases; J trimming: 3 bases; junction bases outside the gene matches: 13. CDR3 length equals 18 residues. As DNA, the CDR3 is TGTGCCAGCAGTTCCCAAGGGCGGGGGGCCGATGACACCGGGGAGCTGTTTTTT. Protein product: CASSSQGRGADDTGELFF.

The CDR3 reads CASSALGLSGTDTQYF. The DNA for the CDR3 is TGTGCCAGCAGCGCACTGGGACTTAGCGGCACAGATACGCAGTATTTT. The V gene is TRBV9, the J gene TRBJ2-3; weak D call: TRBD2 (6 bases). Trimming took 3 bases from V and 1 from J, leaving 15 bases between them. CDR1 is SGDLS, CDR2 YYNGEE, per germline. The CDR3 loop spans 16 amino acids.

J is TRBJ1-1 and V is TRBV5-3, with no clear D. TRBV5-3 is labeled an ORF, and its function is uncertain. CDR3 length equals 14 residues. Trimming cost V 0 bases and J 0 bases, with 6 bases left between them. The CDR3 region has the DNA TGTGCCAGAAGCTTGGCACGGCTGAACACTGAAGCTTTCTTT. This translates into CARSLARLNTEAFF.

The genes are TRBV19 and TRBJ1-6; D gene ambiguous. The CDR3 covers 15 residues. Germline V lookup: CDR1 LNHDA, CDR2 SQIVND (reference sequence). V shed 7 bases and J shed 0 bases, with 10 bases lying between them. The chain's CDR3 is CASTRGGSYNSPLHF. In nucleotides, the CDR3 is TGTGCCAGTACACGGGGAGGCTCCTATAATTCACCCCTCCACTTT.

The genes are TRBV30 and TRBJ2-1, with TRBD2 matching over 12 bases. The CDR3 length is 14 residues. Germline CDR1 and CDR2: GTSNPN and SVGIG (reference sequence). With 4 bases clipped from V and 10 bases from J, the junction kept 8 bases outside the gene matches. The CDR3 DNA reads as TGTGCCTGGACCTCCGGACTAGCGGGGTTCGAGCAGTTCTTC. Amino acids: CAWTSGLAGFEQFF.

The chain couples TRBV2 to TRBJ1-5; D remains ambiguous. V gave up 3 bases and J gave up 3 bases, with 9 bases separating them. Germline V lookup: CDR1 SNHLY, CDR2 FYNNEI. This CDR3 comprises 14 residues. This CDR3 reads CASSETQNNQPQHF. CDR3 in DNA: TGTGCCAGCAGTGAGACACAGAACAATCAGCCCCAGCATTTT.

The J gene is TRBJ1-5, the V gene TRBV28; 9 nucleotides agree with TRBD1. The CDR3 totals 14 residues. V lost 5 bases, J lost 7 bases, and 6 bases stayed unmatched. The germline CDR1 and CDR2 sequences are MDHEN and SYDVKM. The CDR3 sequence is CASSGGQGSQPQHF. CDR3 in DNA: TGTGCCAGCAGTGGAGGACAGGGGTCCCAGCCCCAGCATTTT.

This clone is labeled as large. This chain uses TRBV7-9 with TRBJ2-7; D ambiguous. Germline CDR1 is SEHNR and CDR2 is FQNEAQ (reference sequence). Trimming left V 5 bases short and J 5 bases short, with 13 bases between. CDR3 length: 13 amino acids. CDR3 sequence (DNA): TGTGCCAGCAGCCCGAACCCCCTCCACGAGCAGTACTTC. Its protein is CASSPNPLHEQYF.

The chain combines TRBV28 with TRBJ2-1; D unresolved. The CDR3 is 11 residues long. Trimming took 4 bases from V and 2 from J, leaving 0 bases between them. The V gene's germline CDR1 is MDHEN and CDR2 SYDVKM. The CDR3 sequence: CASSSYNEQFF. For the CDR3, the DNA is TGTGCCAGCAGTTCCTACAATGAGCAGTTCTTC.

The genes are TRBV7-9 and TRBJ1-2; D not certain. The CDR3 runs 12 residues. V lost 4 bases and J lost 8, with 11 bases in between. Looked up from germline, CDR1 is SEHNR and CDR2 is FQNEAQ (reference sequence). CDR3 coding DNA: TGTGCCAGCAGCTCCGTCTCAATCGGCTACACCTTC. Translated: CASSSVSIGYTF.

The genes are TRBV5-1 and TRBJ2-2, with 9 bases fitting TRBD1. This CDR3 region has 16 residues. In germline, CDR1 is SGHRS, CDR2 YFSETQ. Trimming took 1 base from V and 1 from J; bases not matched to a gene: 2. CDR3: CASSLLGQGNTGELFF. The CDR3 DNA follows: TGCGCCAGCAGCTTGTTGGGACAGGGGAACACCGGGGAGCTGTTTTTT.

This chain uses TRBV7-9 with TRBJ1-2, with 7 bases aligning to TRBD1. CDR1 is SEHNR, CDR2 FQNEAQ, per germline (reference sequence). CDR3 size: 15 residues. V shed 3 bases, J shed 4 bases, and the junction held 8 bases outside the gene matches. The CDR3 sequence is CASSFYQGGSYGYTF. CDR3 nucleotides: TGTGCCAGCAGCTTTTACCAGGGGGGTAGCTATGGCTACACCTTC.

This clone is judged large. The junction and the germline gene differ at one end; a read error may be behind it. CDR3 residues: CASSLDKNTEAFF. The CDR3 region has the DNA TGTGCTAGCAGCTTGGACAAGAACACTGAAGCTTTCTTT. The chain uses TRBV7-7 and TRBJ1-1, with a tentative D call TRBD1 (5 bases). The CDR3 spans 13 residues. From germline, CDR1 is SSHAT and CDR2 FNYEAQ (reference sequence).

The rearrangement links TRBV6-5 to TRBJ1-3; possibly TRBD1 for D (5 bases). This CDR3 is 14 amino acids long. Germline V CDR1 and CDR2: MNHEY, SVGAGI. The V gene lost 2 bases and the J gene lost 4 bases, with 9 bases spanning the gap. The CDR3, as DNA: TGTGCCAGCAGTTACGAGGGGTTGGGAAACACCATATATTTT. Translated, it gives CASSYEGLGNTIYF.

The chain couples TRBV5-1 to TRBJ2-4; D is undetermined. With 4 bases removed from V and 5 bases from J, the gap between germline ends came to 10 bases. This CDR3 spans 13 amino acids. Germline V CDR1 and CDR2: SGHRS, YFSETQ. The CDR3 loop reads CASSPGDQNIQYF. The CDR3 bases are TGCGCCAGCAGCCCGGGCGACCAAAACATTCAGTACTTC.

The CDR3 loop reads CASSPDRGAYEQYF. The CDR3 bases are TGTGCCAGTAGCCCAGACAGGGGAGCCTACGAGCAGTACTTC. The rearrangement links TRBV19 to TRBJ2-7; 8 bases are shared with TRBD1. Germline V gene data show CDR1 as LNHDA and CDR2 as SQIVND (reference sequence). This CDR3 region has 14 residues. Losses at the gene ends were 6 bases for V and 2 bases for J; bases not matched to a gene: 6.

The V call is TRBV19, the J call TRBJ1-3; 7 bases align to TRBD1. Trimming cost V 5 bases and J 2 bases; bases outside gene matches: 9. This CDR3 has 16 residues. Germline CDR1 and CDR2: LNHDA and SQIVND (reference sequence). The CDR3 loop reads CASSPRQGRAGNTIYF. As DNA, the CDR3 is TGTGCCAGTAGTCCACGACAGGGACGCGCTGGAAACACCATATATTTT.

The chain recombines TRBV5-1 with TRBJ1-6; D gene unclear. This CDR3 region has 13 residues. With 0 bases removed from V and 5 bases from J, the gap between germline ends came to 3 bases. CDR1 is SGHRS, CDR2 YFSETQ, per germline. CDR3 loop: CASSLDDNSPLHF. The CDR3 DNA reads as TGCGCCAGCAGCTTGGACGATAATTCACCCCTCCACTTT. The full variable domain, in which reference TRBV5-1 and TRBJ1-6 provide the parts outside the CDR3, is KAGVTQTPRYLIKTRGQQVTLSCSPISGHRSVSWYQQTPGQGLQFLFEYFSETQRNKGNFPGRFSGRQFSNSRSEMNVSTLELGDSALYLCASSLDDNSPLHFGNGTRLTVT.

The chain has TRBV11-2 and TRBJ1-2; maybe TRBD1 (5 bases). This CDR3 region has 13 residues. The V end was cut by 3 bases, the J end by 2 bases, with 7 bases between. Looked up from germline, CDR1 is SGHAT and CDR2 is FQNNGV. CDR3 amino acids: CASSFSGNYGYTF. The CDR3 region has the DNA TGTGCCAGCAGCTTTTCAGGGAACTATGGCTACACCTTC.

Here the CDR3 reads CASSLDAAGVGGYTF. CDR3 DNA sequence: TGTGCCAGCAGCTTAGATGCCGCTGGGGTAGGAGGCTACACCTTC. The chain recombines TRBV11-2 with TRBJ1-2; D gene ambiguous. V lost 0 bases to trimming and J lost 8 bases, with 16 bases between them. This CDR3 spans 15 amino acids. CDR1 SGHAT and CDR2 FQNNGV come from the germline V gene. Looking up the rest from reference TRBV11-2 and TRBJ1-2 gives the full variable domain: EAGVAQSPRYKIIEKRQSVAFWCNPISGHATLYWYQQILGQGPKLLIQFQNNGVVDDSQLPKDRFSAERLKGVDSTLKIQPAKLEDSAVYLCASSLDAAGVGGYTFGSGTRLTVV.

The chain is built from TRBV5-1 and TRBJ1-1, with 12 nucleotides matching TRBD1. Germline V gives CDR1 SGHRS, CDR2 YFSETQ. CDR3 size: 15 residues. The V segment lost 6 bases and the J segment 5 bases; nucleotides outside the gene matches: 8. This CDR3 is CASTPRDRGLTEAFF. CDR3 bases: TGCGCCAGCACCCCCCGGGACAGGGGGCTGACTGAAGCTTTCTTT. Full variable domain (outside the CDR3, taken from reference TRBV5-1 and TRBJ1-1): KAGVTQTPRYLIKTRGQQVTLSCSPISGHRSVSWYQQTPGQGLQFLFEYFSETQRNKGNFPGRFSGRQFSNSRSEMNVSTLELGDSALYLCASTPRDRGLTEAFFGQGTRLTVV.

The chain recombines TRBV13 with TRBJ1-1, with unresolved D. This CDR3 comprises 16 residues. V lost 4 bases, J lost 2 bases, and 17 bases lay in between. CDR1 is PRHDT, CDR2 FYEKMQ, per germline (reference sequence). CDR3 sequence: CASSSDPLLSNTEAFF. The CDR3 nucleotides are TGTGCCAGCAGCTCCGACCCACTGCTATCCAACACTGAAGCTTTCTTT.

The rearrangement uses TRBV5-4 and TRBJ1-1; TRBD1 is a possible D gene (5 bases). The CDR3 loop spans 14 amino acids. V lost 1 base and J lost 1, with 8 bases in between. Germline-derived CDR1 and CDR2 are SGHNT and YYREEE (reference sequence). Written as DNA, the CDR3 is TGTGCCAGCAGCTTGCCAGGGAAGAACACTGAAGCTTTCTTT. This encodes CASSLPGKNTEAFF. The full variable domain, rest sourced from reference TRBV5-4 and TRBJ1-1, is ETGVTQSPTHLIKTRGQQVTLRCSSQSGHNTVSWYQQALGQGPQFIFQYYREEENGRGNFPPRFSGLQFPNYSSELNVNALELDDSALYLCASSLPGKNTEAFFGQGTRLTVV.

The chain is built from TRBV2 and TRBJ1-6, with D unclear. V shed 0 bases and J shed 14 bases, with 5 bases lying between them. The CDR3 totals 11 residues. The germline V gene has CDR1 SNHLY and CDR2 FYNNEI. CDR3 coding DNA: TGTGCCAGCAGTGAAGCTTGGGCCCTCCACTTT. This translates into CASSEAWALHF.

The V and J genes are TRBV9 and TRBJ1-3, with D maybe TRBD1 (6 bases). The germline V gene has CDR1 SGDLS and CDR2 YYNGEE. CDR3 size: 16 residues. The V gene lost 4 bases and the J gene lost 4 bases, with 18 bases spanning the gap. CDR3 amino acids: CASSSLPRGLGNTIYF. Written as DNA, the CDR3 is TGTGCCAGCAGCTCCCTCCCCCGGGGGCTCGGAAACACCATATATTTT.

This chain uses TRBV5-1 with TRBJ1-4, with D possibly TRBD1 on 5 matching bases. This CDR3 is built from 14 residues. V was clipped by 4 bases and J by 1 base, with 8 bases between them. The germline V gene encodes CDR1 SGHRS and CDR2 YFSETQ. The CDR3 nucleotides are TGCGCCAGCAGCCCTACAGGAACTAATGAAAAACTGTTTTTT. This sequence encodes CASSPTGTNEKLFF.

The rearrangement links TRBV27 to TRBJ1-5, with D possibly TRBD1 on 5 matching bases. The CDR3 totals 15 residues. The germline CDR1 and CDR2 sequences are MNHEY and SMNVEV (reference sequence). Trimming took 1 base from V and 1 from J, leaving 8 bases between them. The CDR3 DNA reads TGTGCCAGCAGTTTATTCAGGGCGAGCAATCAGCCCCAGCATTTT. Amino acid sequence: CASSLFRASNQPQHF.

V usage is TRBV5-1 and J usage is TRBJ2-4; D gene ambiguous. This CDR3 is 16 amino acids long. Germline assignment: CDR1 SGHRS and CDR2 YFSETQ. V lost 4 bases, J lost 8 bases, and 22 bases lay in between. CDR3 DNA: TGCGCCAGCAGCCCCAACGGCATAGGGTATGGGGACATTCAGTACTTC. Protein: CASSPNGIGYGDIQYF.